Listed below are T cell receptor beta chains from one sample, sequenced in a study of early T cells in non-severe SARS-CoV-2 infection. TCRdb ran MiXCR on the 5' RACE reads and lists one entry per CDR3 protein. The table records tens of thousands of distinct CDR3 sequences, around 13% of them present only once. The sample consisted of whole blood. These receptors were collected from an adult who was a healthcare worker with PCR-confirmed SARS-CoV-2 infection or an uninfected control (not recorded which). The CDR3 runs from the conserved cysteine through the conserved F or W. Each record gives: J gene, V gene, D gene, CDR3 length, clone size, CDR3 protein, CDR3 DNA. A D gene is named only where the DNA matches it firmly. Clone size appears in some rows only: once, few, many, or a class for an expanded clone.

>TRBJ2-3|TRBV5-1|.|20|many
CASSSIGGAGAGKRSDTQYF
TGCGCCAGCAGCTCGATTGGTGGGGCAGGAGCGGGCAAGAGGTCAGATACGCAGTATTTT
>TRBJ2-7|TRBV5-1|TRBD1|17|many
CASSPLPTRDRVYEQYF
TGCGCCAGCAGCCCCCTACCCACCCGGGACAGGGTATACGAGCAGTACTTC
>TRBJ2-1|TRBV5-1|TRBD2|17|few
CASSIKTSGGRYNEQFF
TGCGCCAGCAGCATTAAGACTAGCGGGGGTCGCTACAATGAGCAGTTCTTC
>TRBJ1-2|TRBV12-3/TRBV12-4|.|16|many
CASSFLEVGGAEGYTF
TGTGCCAGCAGTTTTTTAGAGGTTGGGGGGGCGGAGGGCTACACCTTC
>TRBJ2-3|TRBV3-1|.|15|many
CASSGDGGVTDTQYF
TGTGCCAGCAGCGGAGACGGGGGCGTCACAGATACGCAGTATTTT
>TRBJ2-7|TRBV7-9|.|16|.
CASSVGTVGPFYEQYF
TGTGCCAGCAGCGTCGGGACGGTAGGACCCTTCTACGAGCAGTACTTC
>TRBJ1-1|TRBV27|.|15|many
CASNGLSTGNTEAFF
TGTGCCAGCAACGGACTCTCGACAGGTAACACTGAAGCTTTCTTT
>TRBJ1-1|TRBV6-5|.|14|many
CASQEVRMNTEAFF
TGTGCCAGCCAGGAAGTCCGGATGAACACTGAAGCTTTCTTT
>TRBJ1-1|TRBV29-1|.|11|many
CSVENTVEAFF
TGCAGCGTTGAAAATACAGTCGAAGCTTTCTTT
>TRBJ2-1|TRBV5-1|TRBD1|12|many
CASSPDRGEQFF
TGCGCCAGCAGCCCAGACAGGGGCGAGCAGTTCTTC
>TRBJ2-1|TRBV4-1|.|14|many
CASSQGIRSNEQFF
TGCGCCAGCAGCCAAGGGATCCGGTCCAATGAGCAGTTCTTC
>TRBJ2-1|TRBV5-4|TRBD2|14|.
CASKFSGIYNEQFF
TGTGCCAGCAAATTTAGCGGGATCTACAATGAGCAGTTCTTC
>TRBJ2-7|TRBV9|.|14|many
CASSVDGSSYEQYF
TGTGCCAGCAGCGTCGACGGGAGCTCCTACGAGCAGTACTTC
>TRBJ2-7|TRBV3-1|.|16|many
CASSQERSGITYEQYF
TGTGCCAGCAGCCAAGAGCGCAGTGGCATAACATACGAGCAGTACTTC
>TRBJ1-1|TRBV25-1|.|13|many
CASSATRDTEAFF
TGTGCCAGCAGTGCTACCAGGGACACTGAAGCTTTCTTT
>TRBJ1-1|TRBV29-1|TRBD1|14|.
CSVDLGQGAAEAFF
TGCAGCGTTGACTTGGGACAGGGGGCGGCTGAAGCTTTCTTT
>TRBJ2-2|TRBV7-2|.|15|many
CASSSPSRNTGELFF
TGTGCCAGCAGCTCGCCCTCTAGGAACACCGGGGAGCTGTTTTTT
>TRBJ2-7|TRBV29-1|.|12|many
CSVEGQDYEQYF
TGCAGCGTTGAGGGACAAGACTACGAGCAGTACTTC
>TRBJ2-5|TRBV28|TRBD2|15|.
CASSATSGRHETQYF
TGTGCCAGCAGTGCGACGAGCGGGAGGCACGAGACCCAGTACTTC
>TRBJ2-1|TRBV20-1|.|16|.
CSAIHGRRVRYNEQFF
TGCAGTGCTATTCATGGTCGCAGGGTGAGATACAATGAGCAGTTCTTC